The T cell receptor beta chain described here comes from a study of shared clonotypes between healthy human individuals. Profiling relied on immunoSEQ multiplex PCR, and the TCRdb table lists in-frame clones only, not all of them. The table has 700,000 or so clones, 55% to 75% seen once; the top ten hold under 2%. Study-wide points: Enrolling few donors narrowed the genetic and exposure-history diversity that was represented.

This clone was seen just once. No antigen is known for it. CDR1 and CDR2 (germline): SNHLY, FYNNEI. This CDR3 spans 15 amino acids. The clonotype was recovered from a woman under 40 in good health. The sequencing sample was made of memory CD4+ T cells sorted from blood. Subset specified: CD45RA-negative fraction. The chain carries TRBV2 and TRBJ1-4; perhaps TRBD1 as D (5 bases). The chain's CDR3 is CATSPEGTGNEKLFF. The CDR3 DNA follows: TGTGCGACCTCCCCCGAAGGGACCGGGAATGAAAAACTGTTTTTT. The complete variable domain, with remaining parts taken from reference TRBV2 and TRBJ1-4, reads EPEVTQTPSHQVTQMGQEVILRCVPISNHLYFYWYRQILGQKVEFLVSFYNNEISEKSEIFDDQFSVERPDGSNFTLKIRSTKLEDSAMYFCATSPEGTGNEKLFFGSGTQLSVL.